This entry lists 23 T cell receptor beta chains sequenced from one sample in a study of long-term antiretroviral therapy in people with HIV. The authors ran the immunoSEQ assay, v3.0, at survey level. Libraries were prepared by immunoSEQ multiplex PCR; TCRdb keeps only in-frame clonotypes and omits some of them. The repertoire includes fewer than 40,000 clones, approximately 95% of them detected once, and about 4% sits in the top ten. Sequencing was performed on unsorted PBMCs, taken more than 5 years after starting antiretroviral therapy. The receptors were sampled from a woman between 45 and 60 years old with HIV.

V is TRBV6-6 and J is TRBJ2-7, with D maybe TRBD1 (6 bases). V lost 6 bases to trimming and J lost 7 bases, with 19 bases between them. The CDR3 is made up of 14 amino acids. CDR1 is MNHNY, CDR2 SVGAGI, per germline (reference sequence). The DNA for the CDR3 is TGTGCCAGCAGATCCTCGACAGGCCTTGGGGAGCAGTACTTC. It is translated as CASRSSTGLGEQYF.

The V and J genes are TRBV7-3 and TRBJ2-3; D not certain. Germline V gene sequence: CDR1 SGHTA, CDR2 FQGTGA. This CDR3 is 16 amino acids long. V gave up 1 base and J gave up 2 bases, with 13 bases separating them. The CDR3 DNA reads TGTGCCAGCAGCTTAAGTGGCGGAGTCAACACAGATACGCAGTATTTT. Translating it yields CASSLSGGVNTDTQYF.

This clone came up a few times. This chain joins TRBV18 and TRBJ1-6; 9 bases line up with TRBD1. The CDR3 runs 15 residues. Trimming took 1 base from V and 7 from J; bases not matched to a gene: 2. From germline, CDR1 is KGHSH and CDR2 LQKENI. DNA for the CDR3: TGTGCCAGCTCACCACAAGGACAGGGGAATTCACCCCTCCACTTT. This codes for CASSPQGQGNSPLHF.

V usage is TRBV7-2 and J usage is TRBJ2-3, with 7 bases lining up with TRBD2. The CDR3 totals 15 residues. CDR1 and CDR2 (germline): SGHTA, FQGNSA. Trimming at V came to 1 base and at J to 3 bases, leaving 4 bases not matched to a gene. The CDR3 bases are TGTGCCAGCAGCTTAGGGCTAGCGGAGACAGATACGCAGTATTTT. Translated: CASSLGLAETDTQYF.

This clone was observed a handful of times. This chain connects TRBV2 to TRBJ1-5; D might be TRBD1 (5 bases). The CDR3 runs to 15 residues. V was pared by 2 bases and J by 1 base, with 9 bases between. CDR1 is SNHLY, CDR2 FYNNEI, per germline. CDR3 in amino acids: CASSERGVSNQPQHF. The CDR3 DNA sequence: TGTGCCAGCAGTGAACGAGGGGTAAGCAATCAGCCCCAGCATTTT.

The chain has TRBV14 and TRBJ1-1, with 9 bases that match TRBD1. Germline V gives CDR1 SGHDN, CDR2 FVKESK. V shed 4 bases, J shed 6 bases, and the junction held 0 bases outside the gene matches. The CDR3 consists of 12 residues. The CDR3, as DNA: TGTGCCAGCAGCCGGACAGGGGCTGAAGCTTTCTTT. Its translation: CASSRTGAEAFF.

This clone appeared a single time. The rearrangement joins TRBV6-5 to TRBJ2-5, with 8 bases matching TRBD1. From germline, CDR1 is MNHEY and CDR2 SVGAGI. The CDR3 covers 14 residues. Unmatched junction bases numbered 4, after V lost 2 bases and J lost 5 bases. CDR3 sequence reads: CASSYPGGWETQYF. CDR3 coding DNA: TGTGCCAGCAGTTACCCAGGGGGCTGGGAGACCCAGTACTTC.

V usage is TRBV14 and J usage is TRBJ1-1; D not certain. The CDR3 contains 12 residues. V dropped 4 bases and J dropped 13 bases, with 16 bases sitting between them. Per germline, CDR1 SGHDN and CDR2 FVKESK. CDR3 coding DNA: TGTGCCAGCAGCCCCACCGGGCACAGCATTTTCTTT. Residues: CASSPTGHSIFF.

This clone was observed a single time. The chain combines TRBV19 with TRBJ2-7; the D is unclear. Germline CDR1 reads LNHDA; CDR2 reads SQIVND (reference sequence). The CDR3 runs to 13 residues. Trimming took off 5 bases at V and 1 base at J, with 9 bases between the two ends. CDR3 amino acids: CASSASLSYEQYF. The CDR3, as DNA: TGTGCCAGTAGTGCGTCCCTTTCCTACGAGCAGTACTTC.

V gene TRBV18 combines with J gene TRBJ1-1; D ambiguous. This CDR3 has 9 residues. V lost 2 bases and J lost 10, with 2 bases in between. CDR1 KGHSH and CDR2 LQKENI come from the germline V gene. The CDR3 region has the DNA TGTGCCAGCTCACCAAGAGCTTTCTTT. Translating gives CASSPRAFF.

This chain connects TRBV27 to TRBJ2-7, with a weak D call TRBD1 (5 bases). Looked up from germline, CDR1 is MNHEY and CDR2 is SMNVEV (reference sequence). V shed 3 bases and J shed 4 bases, with 13 bases lying between them. The CDR3 covers 14 residues. CDR3 coding DNA: TGTGCCAGCAGTTTTGGCCAGGGATCGTACGAGCAGTACTTC. Residues: CASSFGQGSYEQYF.

This clone is a singleton in its sample. V and J are TRBV29-1 and TRBJ1-1; 10 bases are a match to TRBD1. The V gene's germline CDR1 is SQVTM and CDR2 ANQGSEA. The CDR3 totals 15 residues. Unmatched junction bases numbered 6, after V lost 2 bases and J lost 3 bases. The CDR3 region is CSVERGTGAHTEAFF. The CDR3 DNA follows: TGCAGCGTTGAACGGGGGACAGGGGCGCACACTGAAGCTTTCTTT.

V is TRBV5-5 and J is TRBJ1-4; D remains ambiguous. Trimming removed 0 bases from V and 6 bases from J, with 9 bases in between. This CDR3 spans 14 amino acids. Germline CDR1 SGHKS, CDR2 YYEKEE (reference sequence). CDR3: CASSLAQAYEKLFF. In DNA, the CDR3 is TGTGCCAGCAGCTTGGCCCAAGCCTATGAAAAACTGTTTTTT.

This rearrangement joins TRBV10-1 to TRBJ1-5; D gene unclear. V lost 10 bases, J lost 0 bases, and 13 bases lay in between. Germline V gene lookup returns CDR1 WNHNN and CDR2 SYGVQD (reference sequence). This CDR3 is built from 14 residues. The CDR3 DNA reads TGCGCCACCCAGAGGACCGATAGCAATCAGCCCCAGCATTTT. Its protein is CATQRTDSNQPQHF.

V and J are TRBV4-1 and TRBJ2-3; D is unresolved. Trimming cost V 5 bases and J 4 bases, with 10 bases left between them. This CDR3 contains 13 residues. Germline-derived CDR1 and CDR2 are MGHRA and YSYEKL. CDR3 in DNA: TGCGCCAGCAGCAGACAATCTGCAGATACGCAGTATTTT. As protein: CASSRQSADTQYF.

This rearrangement joins TRBV6-6 to TRBJ2-7; 9 positions match TRBD2. The CDR3 covers 15 residues. The germline V gene has CDR1 MNHNY and CDR2 SVGAGI (reference sequence). The junction had 12 bases not matched to a gene; V was cut back by 6 bases and J by 6 bases. As DNA, the CDR3 is TGTGCCAGCAGGGCTAGCGGGGTGATGTACGGCGAGCAGTACTTC. Protein: CASRASGVMYGEQYF.

In its sample, this clone was seen once. The rearrangement joins TRBV5-1 to TRBJ1-1, with 9 bases fitting TRBD1. The CDR3 covers 14 residues. Germline trimming cut 0 bases from V and 7 bases from J; bases unmatched to any gene: 4. The germline gives CDR1 SGHRS, CDR2 YFSETQ. As DNA, the CDR3 is TGCGCCAGCAGCTTGGACAGGGGGCTTGGTGAAGCTTTCTTT. Translation: CASSLDRGLGEAFF.

CDR3 nucleotides: TGTGCCAGCAGCGGAGGGGGGACCCTTACGCAGTATTTT. As protein: CASSGGGTLTQYF. The V and J genes are TRBV9 and TRBJ2-3; D tentatively fits TRBD1 or TRBD2 (6 bases each). Per the germline V gene, CDR1 is SGDLS and CDR2 is YYNGEE. Between the trimmed V and J ends, which lost 3 bases and 8 bases, there was a span of 13 bases. The CDR3 is 13 amino acids.

The genes are TRBV4-2 and TRBJ2-1; D perhaps matches TRBD1 (5 bases). Germline CDR1 reads LGHNA; CDR2 reads YNFKEQ. V lost 3 bases, J lost 4 bases, and 19 bases lay in between. This CDR3 region has 17 residues. CDR3 DNA sequence: TGTGCCAGCAGCCAGGGGCCGGGCTCCCTCCTTTACAATGAGCAGTTCTTC. Protein: CASSQGPGSLLYNEQFF.

This chain uses TRBV7-2 with TRBJ1-5; 7 bases map to TRBD1. V trimming: 4 bases; J trimming: 7 bases; junction bases outside the gene matches: 7. This CDR3 region has 14 residues. From germline, CDR1 is SGHTA and CDR2 FQGNSA. The CDR3 region has the DNA TGTGCCAGCAGCTCAAATAGGGGGCCCCAGCCCCAGCATTTT. This codes for CASSSNRGPQPQHF.

V is TRBV19 and J is TRBJ1-1, with a weak D call TRBD1 (5 bases). The CDR3 totals 13 residues. The germline gives CDR1 LNHDA, CDR2 SQIVND (reference sequence). Trimming left V 3 bases short and J 4 bases short, with 9 bases between. CDR3 protein: CASSIWGVTEAFF. In DNA, the CDR3 is TGTGCCAGTAGTATTTGGGGCGTCACTGAAGCTTTCTTT.

This chain uses TRBV11-2 with TRBJ2-5, with a possible D match to TRBD1 (7 bases). CDR1 SGHAT and CDR2 FQNNGV come from the germline V gene. The CDR3 has 18 residues. V was clipped by 2 bases and J by 4 bases, with 23 bases between them. The CDR3 reads CASSLKAGTEVFRETQYF. Written as DNA, the CDR3 is TGTGCCAGCAGCTTAAAGGCGGGGACAGAAGTATTCAGAGAGACCCAGTACTTC.

This chain connects TRBV29-1 to TRBJ2-7, with a possible D match to TRBD2 (7 bases). From germline, CDR1 is SQVTM and CDR2 ANQGSEA. This CDR3 is built from 14 residues. Trimming shortened V by 4 bases and J by 7 bases, and 20 bases separated the two germline ends. This chain's CDR3 is CSVVGGEGVWEQYF. CDR3 DNA: TGCAGCGTTGTAGGTGGGGAGGGGGTTTGGGAGCAGTACTTC.